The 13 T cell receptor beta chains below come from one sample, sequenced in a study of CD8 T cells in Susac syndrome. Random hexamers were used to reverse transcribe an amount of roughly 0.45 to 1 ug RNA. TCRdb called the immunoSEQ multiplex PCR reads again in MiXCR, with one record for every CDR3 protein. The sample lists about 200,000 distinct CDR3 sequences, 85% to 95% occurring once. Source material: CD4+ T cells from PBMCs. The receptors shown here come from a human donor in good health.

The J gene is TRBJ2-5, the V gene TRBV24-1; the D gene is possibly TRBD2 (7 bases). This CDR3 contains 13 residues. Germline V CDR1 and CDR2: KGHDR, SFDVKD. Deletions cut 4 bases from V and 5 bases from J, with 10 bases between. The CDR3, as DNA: TGTGCCACCAGTGACGGGGGGCGTGAGACCCAGTACTTC. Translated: CATSDGGRETQYF.

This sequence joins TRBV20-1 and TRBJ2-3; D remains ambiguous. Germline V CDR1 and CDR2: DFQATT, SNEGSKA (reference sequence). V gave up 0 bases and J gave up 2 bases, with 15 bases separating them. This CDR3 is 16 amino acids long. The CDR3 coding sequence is TGCAGTGCTAGAGATCGGGCGCATTCCCCCACAGATACGCAGTATTTT. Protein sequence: CSARDRAHSPTDTQYF.

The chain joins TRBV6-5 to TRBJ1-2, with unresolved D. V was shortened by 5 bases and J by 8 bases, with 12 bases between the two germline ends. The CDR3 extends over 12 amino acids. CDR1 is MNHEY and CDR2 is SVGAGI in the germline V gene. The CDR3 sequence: CASSEPPGGYTF. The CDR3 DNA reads TGTGCCAGCAGTGAACCCCCCGGGGGCTACACCTTC.

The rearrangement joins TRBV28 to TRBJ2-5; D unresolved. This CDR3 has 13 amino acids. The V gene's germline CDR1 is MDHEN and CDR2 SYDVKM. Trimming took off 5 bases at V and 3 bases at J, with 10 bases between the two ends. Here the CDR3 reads CASSPQGKETQYF. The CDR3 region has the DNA TGTGCCAGCAGTCCCCAAGGGAAAGAGACCCAGTACTTC. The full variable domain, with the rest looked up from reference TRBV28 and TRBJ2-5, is DVKVTQSSRYLVKRTGEKVFLECVQDMDHENMFWYRQDPGLGLRLIYFSYDVKMKEKGDIPEGYSVSREKKERFSLILESASTNQTSMYLCASSPQGKETQYFGPGTRLLVL.

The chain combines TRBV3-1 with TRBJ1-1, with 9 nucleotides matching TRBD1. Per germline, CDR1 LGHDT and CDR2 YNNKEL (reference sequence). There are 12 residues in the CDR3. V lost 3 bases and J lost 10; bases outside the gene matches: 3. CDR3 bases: TGTGCCAGCAGCCAGGAACAGGGGGCAGCTTTCTTT. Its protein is CASSQEQGAAFF.

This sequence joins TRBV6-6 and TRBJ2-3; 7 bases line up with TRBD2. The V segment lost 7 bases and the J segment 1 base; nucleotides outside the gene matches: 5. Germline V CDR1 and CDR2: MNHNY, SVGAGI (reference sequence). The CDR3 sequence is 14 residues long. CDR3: CASTAGVRTDTQYF. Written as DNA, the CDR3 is TGTGCCAGCACCGCGGGAGTGCGCACAGATACGCAGTATTTT.

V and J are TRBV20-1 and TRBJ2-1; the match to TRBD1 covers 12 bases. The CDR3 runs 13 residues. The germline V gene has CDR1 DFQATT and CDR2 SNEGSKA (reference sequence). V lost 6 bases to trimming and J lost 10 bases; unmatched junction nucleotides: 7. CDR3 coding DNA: TGCAGTGCCCTGGGACAGGGGGCGGGGGAGCAGTTCTTC. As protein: CSALGQGAGEQFF.

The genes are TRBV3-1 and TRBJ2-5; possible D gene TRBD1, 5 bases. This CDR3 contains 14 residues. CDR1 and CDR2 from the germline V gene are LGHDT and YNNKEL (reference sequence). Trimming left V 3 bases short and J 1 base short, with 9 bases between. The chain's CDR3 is CASSQVGRQETQYF. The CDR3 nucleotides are TGTGCCAGCAGCCAGGTGGGGCGCCAAGAGACCCAGTACTTC.

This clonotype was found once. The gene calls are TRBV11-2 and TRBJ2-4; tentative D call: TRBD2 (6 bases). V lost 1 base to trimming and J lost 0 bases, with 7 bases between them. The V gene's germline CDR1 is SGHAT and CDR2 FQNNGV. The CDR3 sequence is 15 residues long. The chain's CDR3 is CASSLVGLAKNIQYF. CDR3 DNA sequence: TGTGCCAGCAGCTTAGTGGGACTAGCCAAAAACATTCAGTACTTC.

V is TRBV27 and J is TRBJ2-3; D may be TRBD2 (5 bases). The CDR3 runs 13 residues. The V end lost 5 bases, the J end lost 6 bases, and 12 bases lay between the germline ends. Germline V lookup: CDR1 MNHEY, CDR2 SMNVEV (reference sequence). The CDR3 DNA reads TGTGCCAGCAGTGCAGACACGGGGGATACGCAGTATTTT. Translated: CASSADTGDTQYF.

The CDR3 DNA is TGTGCCGTAGAGGGGCTAGCTAGTGAGCAGTTCTTC. It is translated as CAVEGLASEQFF. V and J are TRBV28 and TRBJ2-1; the D call may be TRBD1 or TRBD2 (5 bases each). The CDR3 runs to 12 residues. CDR1 is MDHEN and CDR2 is SYDVKM in the germline V gene. Trimming took off 11 bases at V and 9 bases at J, with 17 bases between the two ends.

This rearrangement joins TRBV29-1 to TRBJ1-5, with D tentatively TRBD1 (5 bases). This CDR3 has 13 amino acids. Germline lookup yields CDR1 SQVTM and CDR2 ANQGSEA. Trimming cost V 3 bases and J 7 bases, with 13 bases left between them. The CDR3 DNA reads TGCAGCGTTGAGATAGAGCGGGGGCAGCCCCAGCATTTT. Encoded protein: CSVEIERGQPQHF. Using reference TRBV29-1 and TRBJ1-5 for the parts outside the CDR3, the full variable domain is SAVISQKPSRDICQRGTSLTIQCQVDSQVTMMFWYRQQPGQSLTLIATANQGSEATYESGFVIDKFPISRPNLTFSTLTVSNMSPEDSSIYLCSVEIERGQPQHFGDGTRLSIL.

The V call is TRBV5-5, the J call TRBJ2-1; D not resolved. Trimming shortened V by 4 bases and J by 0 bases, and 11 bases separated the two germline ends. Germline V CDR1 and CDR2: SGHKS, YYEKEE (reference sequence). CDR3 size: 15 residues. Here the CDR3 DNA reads TGTGCCAGCAGCCCGAACGACTTCTCCTACAATGAGCAGTTCTTC. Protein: CASSPNDFSYNEQFF. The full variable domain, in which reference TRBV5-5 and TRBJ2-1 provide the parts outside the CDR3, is DAGVTQSPTHLIKTRGQQVTLRCSPISGHKSVSWYQQVLGQGPQFIFQYYEKEERGRGNFPDRFSARQFPNYSSELNVNALLLGDSALYLCASSPNDFSYNEQFFGPGTRLTVL.